Listed here are 21 T cell receptor beta chains from one sample, sequenced in a study of cytomegalovirus exposure and HLA in healthy donors. Clones were read by immunoSEQ multiplex PCR, and TCRdb kept only the in-frame ones, dropping some. The sample consists of about 400,000 clones, roughly 90% of them appearing once. Input material: PBMCs. Receptor source: a woman younger than 35 in good health and CMV-seronegative.

The rearrangement links TRBV28 to TRBJ2-7; 9 bases match TRBD1. Trimming cost V 5 bases and J 5 bases; bases outside gene matches: 7. Germline loops: CDR1 MDHEN, CDR2 SYDVKM. The CDR3 is made up of 14 amino acids. CDR3 protein: CASSTPGQGHEQYF. The DNA of the CDR3 is TGTGCCAGCAGTACACCGGGACAGGGCCACGAGCAGTACTTC.

V gene TRBV2 combines with J gene TRBJ1-1; D remains ambiguous. This CDR3 region has 13 residues. Germline-derived CDR1 and CDR2 are SNHLY and FYNNEI. The V and J ends lost 7 bases and 4 bases respectively, with 13 bases between them. The CDR3 here is CASKSRGVTEAFF. CDR3 DNA sequence: TGTGCCAGCAAAAGCCGCGGGGTCACTGAAGCTTTCTTT.

This chain joins TRBV28 and TRBJ2-3; possibly TRBD1 for D (6 bases). The germline V gene encodes CDR1 MDHEN and CDR2 SYDVKM. This CDR3 is 18 amino acids long. V lost 2 bases and J 0 bases, leaving 18 bases between the germline ends. The CDR3 DNA reads TGTGCCAGCAGTTTAGCGATACGACAGGATTCTAGCACAGATACGCAGTATTTT. Its translation: CASSLAIRQDSSTDTQYF.

This chain uses TRBV9 with TRBJ2-1, with 8 bases that match TRBD1. J lost 5 bases, V lost 4 bases, and 5 bases had no gene match. The CDR3 has 14 residues. The V gene's germline CDR1 is SGDLS and CDR2 YYNGEE. The DNA for the CDR3 is TGTGCCAGCAGCCAGACAGGGGTTGACAATGAGCAGTTCTTC. It translates to CASSQTGVDNEQFF.

This clone was seen many times. This rearrangement joins TRBV16 to TRBJ2-7; 13 bases map to TRBD2. V lost 4 bases, J lost 6 bases, and 6 bases stayed unmatched. Germline CDR1 reads KGHSY; CDR2 reads FQNENV. The CDR3 runs 15 residues. CDR3 region: CASSRAGTSGTEQYF. CDR3 nucleotide sequence: TGTGCCAGCAGCCGGGCCGGGACTAGCGGGACCGAGCAGTACTTC.

The chain has TRBV9 and TRBJ2-5; no firm D call. This CDR3 contains 16 residues. In germline, CDR1 is SGDLS, CDR2 YYNGEE. Trimming removed 7 bases from V and 2 bases from J, with 21 bases in between. CDR3 sequence: CASARPAGSIQETQYF. CDR3 DNA sequence: TGTGCCAGCGCTCGCCCCGCAGGCTCCATTCAAGAGACCCAGTACTTC.

This chain joins TRBV4-1 and TRBJ2-6, with a tentative D call TRBD1 (5 bases). Per the germline V gene, CDR1 is MGHRA and CDR2 is YSYEKL. V dropped 1 base and J dropped 0 bases, with 13 bases sitting between them. The CDR3 sequence is 18 residues long. This CDR3 is CASSQGYRTSSGANVLTF. The DNA of the CDR3 is TGCGCCAGCAGCCAAGGGTACAGGACAAGCTCTGGGGCCAACGTCCTGACTTTC.

This chain uses TRBV18 with TRBJ2-7; the D gene is possibly TRBD2 (6 bases). The germline CDR1 and CDR2 sequences are KGHSH and LQKENI. This CDR3 region has 14 residues. V was cut by 4 bases and J by 4 bases, with 14 bases left in between. CDR3 DNA: TGTGCCAGCTCACGGACTACAGGAGATTACGAGCAGTACTTC. It encodes CASSRTTGDYEQYF.

The V and J genes are TRBV2 and TRBJ2-1; D may be TRBD1 (5 bases). From germline, CDR1 is SNHLY and CDR2 FYNNEI. Trimming shortened V by 6 bases and J by 8 bases, and 14 bases separated the two germline ends. This CDR3 is 13 amino acids long. The CDR3 here is CASRDDSRHEQFF. The DNA of the CDR3 is TGTGCCAGCAGGGACGACAGTCGCCATGAGCAGTTCTTC. Supplemented by reference TRBV2 and TRBJ2-1, the full variable domain reads EPEVTQTPSHQVTQMGQEVILRCVPISNHLYFYWYRQILGQKVEFLVSFYNNEISEKSEIFDDQFSVERPDGSNFTLKIRSTKLEDSAMYFCASRDDSRHEQFFGPGTRLTVL.

V and J are TRBV27 and TRBJ2-7; 7 bases map to TRBD1. The J segment lost 5 bases and the V segment lost 7 bases, leaving 11 bases of the junction unmatched. There are 14 residues in the CDR3. Germline CDR1 is MNHEY and CDR2 is SMNVEV (reference sequence). The CDR3 DNA is TGTGCCAGCACCGTCGGGGCAGGGGGTCACGAGCAGTACTTC. This translates into CASTVGAGGHEQYF.

The chain has TRBV5-4 and TRBJ1-3, with 7 bases lining up with TRBD1. Germline CDR1 SGHNT, CDR2 YYREEE (reference sequence). J was trimmed by 1 base and V by 4 bases; bases with no gene match: 2. The CDR3 is 14 residues long. In nucleotides, the CDR3 is TGTGCCAGCAGCCTGACAGGGTCTGGAAACACCATATATTTT. This translates into CASSLTGSGNTIYF.

To note about this clone: Since no conserved phenylalanine or tryptophan closes the CDR3, a read error is the likely cause. The limits of the CDR3 on the DNA are not certain, so only TCRdb's listed CDR3 is given. This chain uses TRBV27 with TRBJ1-5; the listed D gene, TRBD1, was not tested against the DNA. From germline, CDR1 is MNHEY and CDR2 SMNVEV (reference sequence). Including both end residues, the CDR3 is 10 amino acids long. CDR3: CASSPKWGRN.

V gene TRBV7-9 combines with J gene TRBJ2-3; perhaps TRBD2 as D (6 bases). Per the germline V gene, CDR1 is SEHNR and CDR2 is FQNEAQ (reference sequence). This CDR3 region has 16 residues. V lost 2 bases and J lost 2, with 14 bases in between. The CDR3 bases are TGTGCCAGCAGCTTACTATCCGGCGGGGTCACAGATACGCAGTATTTT. The encoded protein is CASSLLSGGVTDTQYF.

This rearrangement joins TRBV11-2 to TRBJ2-1, with 7 bases matching TRBD2. This CDR3 spans 15 amino acids. The V gene end was trimmed by 1 base and the J gene end by 5 bases; junction bases not matched to a gene: 5. Germline values: CDR1 SGHAT, CDR2 FQNNGV. Written as DNA, the CDR3 is TGTGCCAGCAGCTTAGTAGCTAGCGGAAACAATGAGCAGTTCTTC. It encodes CASSLVASGNNEQFF.

The V and J genes are TRBV28 and TRBJ2-7; no clear D gene. Looked up from germline, CDR1 is MDHEN and CDR2 is SYDVKM. V was cut by 2 bases and J by 7 bases, with 9 bases left in between. The CDR3 length is 12 residues. The CDR3 here is CASSLSWREQYF. In DNA form, the CDR3 reads TGTGCCAGCAGTTTAAGTTGGCGGGAGCAGTACTTC.

The chain has TRBV7-9 and TRBJ2-3; D might be TRBD2 (5 bases). The germline V gene has CDR1 SEHNR and CDR2 FQNEAQ (reference sequence). Trimming stripped 4 bases from V and 5 bases from J, with 16 bases between. This CDR3 spans 15 amino acids. The CDR3, as DNA: TGTGCCAGCAGCTCCATTGGAGGCGCAGGAGATACGCAGTATTTT. It is translated as CASSSIGGAGDTQYF.

The chain uses TRBV5-1 and TRBJ2-7, with TRBD1 identical over 7 bases. Germline V gene sequence: CDR1 SGHRS, CDR2 YFSETQ. J was trimmed by 5 bases and V by 4 bases; bases with no gene match: 15. The CDR3 has 16 residues. The CDR3 nucleotides are TGCGCCAGCAGCACCAACCGGGACAGTGCCCAGGACGAGCAGTACTTC. Its protein is CASSTNRDSAQDEQYF.

The rearrangement uses TRBV27 and TRBJ2-7; TRBD2 is a possible D gene (7 bases). Trimming left V 2 bases short and J 1 base short, with 12 bases between. The CDR3 spans 15 residues. The germline V gene encodes CDR1 MNHEY and CDR2 SMNVEV (reference sequence). The CDR3 DNA is TGTGCCAGCAGTTTACGGGGGGCCGGATCCTACGAGCAGTACTTC. Its protein is CASSLRGAGSYEQYF.

The chain uses TRBV9 and TRBJ2-2, with TRBD2 matching 15 bases. The germline CDR1 and CDR2 sequences are SGDLS and YYNGEE. This CDR3 comprises 18 residues. V lost 3 bases to trimming and J lost 1 base; unmatched junction nucleotides: 4. The CDR3 loop reads CASSEPGLAGGNTGELFF. The CDR3 DNA sequence: TGTGCCAGCAGCGAACCGGGACTAGCGGGAGGGAACACCGGGGAGCTGTTTTTT.

This chain connects TRBV5-1 to TRBJ2-5, with TRBD1 matching over 12 bases. Per germline, CDR1 SGHRS and CDR2 YFSETQ. This CDR3 spans 15 amino acids. The V gene end was trimmed by 3 bases and the J gene end by 5 bases; junction bases not matched to a gene: 5. CDR3 bases: TGCGCCAGCAGCTACGGGACAGGGGGCTCGGAGACCCAGTACTTC. It encodes CASSYGTGGSETQYF.

The chain links TRBV7-2 to TRBJ1-2; 8 positions match TRBD1. The CDR3 runs 15 residues. Losses at the gene ends were 5 bases for V and 6 bases for J; bases not matched to a gene: 11. Germline CDR1 and CDR2: SGHTA and FQGNSA. Written as DNA, the CDR3 is TGTGCCAGCAGCGCCCAACAGGGGGTCTACGATGGCTACACCTTC. This encodes CASSAQQGVYDGYTF.